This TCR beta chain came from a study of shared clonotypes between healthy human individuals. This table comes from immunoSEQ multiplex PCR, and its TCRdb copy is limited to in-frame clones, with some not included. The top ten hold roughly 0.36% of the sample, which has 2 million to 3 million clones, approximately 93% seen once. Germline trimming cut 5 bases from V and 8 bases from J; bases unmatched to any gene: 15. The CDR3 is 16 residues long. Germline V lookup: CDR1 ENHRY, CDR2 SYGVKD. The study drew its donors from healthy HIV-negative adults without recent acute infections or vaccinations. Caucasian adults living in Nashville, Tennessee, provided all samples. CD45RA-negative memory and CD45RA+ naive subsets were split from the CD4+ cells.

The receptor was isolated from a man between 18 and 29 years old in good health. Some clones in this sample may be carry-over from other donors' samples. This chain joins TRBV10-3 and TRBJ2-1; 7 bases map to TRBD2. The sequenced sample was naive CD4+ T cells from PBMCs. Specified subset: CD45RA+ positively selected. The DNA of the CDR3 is TGTGCCATCAGTAGTAGCGGGCTCCCGAAGAGACATGAGCAGTTCTTC. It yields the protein CAISSSGLPKRHEQFF.